These T cell receptor beta chains were read from a single sample in a study of blood T cell repertoires in COVID-19. Produced via immunoSEQ multiplex PCR; TCRdb's table is partial and in-frame only. This table holds under 300,000 clones, about 86% found once. The specimen was peripheral blood. These receptors were obtained from a man between 18 and 35 years old with active or convalescent COVID-19. Each CDR3 is given with its conserved first and last residue. Each record gives: D gene, CDR3 length, V gene, J gene, clone size, CDR3 DNA, CDR3 protein. A D gene is named only where the DNA matches it firmly. Size tells how often a clone was seen (once, few, many) or the class of an expanded clone, and some rows leave it out.

d_call: NA
cdr3_length: 14
v_call: TRBV24-1
j_call: TRBJ2-1
clone_size: NA
cdr3_nt: TGTGCCACCAGTGATTTGCAGTCCCACAATGAGCAGTTCTTC
cdr3_aa: CATSDLQSHNEQFF

d_call: TRBD1
cdr3_length: 16
v_call: TRBV4-3
j_call: TRBJ1-2
clone_size: NA
cdr3_nt: TGCGCCAGCAGCCCTGGGACAGGGGGCGATAGGTATGGCTACACCTTC
cdr3_aa: CASSPGTGGDRYGYTF

d_call: NA
cdr3_length: 11
v_call: TRBV29-1
j_call: TRBJ2-1
clone_size: NA
cdr3_nt: TGCAGCGTTGGTAAGCCCGATGAGCAGTTCTTC
cdr3_aa: CSVGKPDEQFF

d_call: TRBD1
cdr3_length: 17
v_call: TRBV18
j_call: TRBJ1-2
clone_size: NA
cdr3_nt: TGTGCCAGCTCACCTCGAGAGGCGACAGGGGCCATTTATGGCTACACCTTC
cdr3_aa: CASSPREATGAIYGYTF

d_call: NA
cdr3_length: 11
v_call: TRBV12-3/TRBV12-4
j_call: TRBJ2-7
clone_size: NA
cdr3_nt: TGTGCCTCTAGCGCGGATTACGAGCAGTACTTC
cdr3_aa: CASSADYEQYF

d_call: NA
cdr3_length: 13
v_call: TRBV29-1
j_call: TRBJ1-2
clone_size: once
cdr3_nt: TGCAGCGTCGAGGACAGTCCTAACTATGGCTACACCTTC
cdr3_aa: CSVEDSPNYGYTF

d_call: TRBD2
cdr3_length: 14
v_call: TRBV30
j_call: TRBJ2-5
clone_size: once
cdr3_nt: TGTGCCTGGAACTTAGGGACTAGCAAAGAGACCCAGTACTTC
cdr3_aa: CAWNLGTSKETQYF

d_call: TRBD2
cdr3_length: 19
v_call: TRBV27
j_call: TRBJ2-1
clone_size: NA
cdr3_nt: TGTGCCAGCAGTCGCCCGGGACAGGGGGGACTAGCGGGAGGAAATGAGCAGTTCTTC
cdr3_aa: CASSRPGQGGLAGGNEQFF

d_call: NA
cdr3_length: 14
v_call: TRBV11-2
j_call: TRBJ2-5
clone_size: NA
cdr3_nt: TGTGCCAGCAGTCCGACTAAGGGCCAAGAGACCCAGTACTTC
cdr3_aa: CASSPTKGQETQYF

d_call: NA
cdr3_length: 16
v_call: TRBV4-1
j_call: TRBJ1-4
clone_size: NA
cdr3_nt: TGCGCCAGCAGCCAACCAATGCCGGGTGGAGAAGAAAAACTGTTTTTT
cdr3_aa: CASSQPMPGGEEKLFF

d_call: NA
cdr3_length: 13
v_call: TRBV5-4
j_call: TRBJ2-7
clone_size: NA
cdr3_nt: TGTGCCAGCAGCTCACAACGACGGGGCGAGCAGTACTTC
cdr3_aa: CASSSQRRGEQYF

d_call: NA
cdr3_length: 11
v_call: TRBV12-3/TRBV12-4
j_call: TRBJ2-1
clone_size: once
cdr3_nt: TGTGCCAGCAGCAAAATCAATGAGCAGTTCTTC
cdr3_aa: CASSKINEQFF

d_call: TRBD1
cdr3_length: 14
v_call: TRBV19
j_call: TRBJ2-7
clone_size: NA
cdr3_nt: TGTGCCAGTAGTTTGACAGGGGTGGGGTACGAGCAGTACTTC
cdr3_aa: CASSLTGVGYEQYF

d_call: NA
cdr3_length: 12
v_call: TRBV6-5
j_call: TRBJ1-2
clone_size: NA
cdr3_nt: TGTGCCAGCTCCTTGGAGGGATATGGCTACACCTTC
cdr3_aa: CASSLEGYGYTF

d_call: NA
cdr3_length: 12
v_call: TRBV6-5
j_call: TRBJ2-3
clone_size: NA
cdr3_nt: TGTGCCAGCAGTTCCCGGGGGAGTACGCAGTATTTT
cdr3_aa: CASSSRGSTQYF

d_call: NA
cdr3_length: 13
v_call: TRBV7-3
j_call: TRBJ2-1
clone_size: NA
cdr3_nt: TGTGCCAGCAGCTTGGGACTTTACAATGAGCAGTTCTTC
cdr3_aa: CASSLGLYNEQFF

d_call: NA
cdr3_length: 16
v_call: TRBV5-5
j_call: TRBJ2-7
clone_size: NA
cdr3_nt: TGTGCCAGCAGCGTGCAGGGTTTTAGAGGCTCCTACGAGCAGTACTTC
cdr3_aa: CASSVQGFRGSYEQYF

d_call: NA
cdr3_length: 13
v_call: TRBV27
j_call: TRBJ2-3
clone_size: NA
cdr3_nt: TGTGCCAGCAGTTTGGGGGGACCAGATACGCAGTATTTT
cdr3_aa: CASSLGGPDTQYF

d_call: NA
cdr3_length: 11
v_call: TRBV30
j_call: TRBJ2-5
clone_size: NA
cdr3_nt: TGTGCCTGGACTACTAGAGAGACCCAGTACTTC
cdr3_aa: CAWTTRETQYF

d_call: NA
cdr3_length: 13
v_call: TRBV5-1
j_call: TRBJ2-7
clone_size: NA
cdr3_nt: TGCGCCAGCAGACGGACAGATGAATACGAGCAGTACTTC
cdr3_aa: CASRRTDEYEQYF

d_call: NA
cdr3_length: 14
v_call: TRBV2
j_call: TRBJ2-3
clone_size: NA
cdr3_nt: TGTGCCAGCAGTGTACTCGGTTCCACAGATACGCAGTATTTT
cdr3_aa: CASSVLGSTDTQYF

d_call: TRBD1
cdr3_length: 15
v_call: TRBV28
j_call: TRBJ1-1
clone_size: NA
cdr3_nt: TGTGCCAGCAGTGTCCTAACAGGGGGCAGCGCTGAAGCTTTCTTT
cdr3_aa: CASSVLTGGSAEAFF

d_call: NA
cdr3_length: 14
v_call: TRBV7-9
j_call: TRBJ1-2
clone_size: NA
cdr3_nt: TGTGCCAGCAGCTTAGCGTCCGGGGGGATTGGCTACACCTTC
cdr3_aa: CASSLASGGIGYTF

d_call: NA
cdr3_length: 14
v_call: TRBV4-1
j_call: TRBJ1-1
clone_size: once
cdr3_nt: TGCGCCAGCAGCCCCTCTGTAGGGGTCCGAGAAGCTTTCTTT
cdr3_aa: CASSPSVGVREAFF

d_call: NA
cdr3_length: 17
v_call: TRBV7-9
j_call: TRBJ2-3
clone_size: few
cdr3_nt: TGTGCCAGCAGTTTCGAATCATCCGGGACTAGCACAGATACGCAGTATTTT
cdr3_aa: CASSFESSGTSTDTQYF

d_call: TRBD2
cdr3_length: 16
v_call: TRBV7-2
j_call: TRBJ2-4
clone_size: NA
cdr3_nt: TGTGCCAGCAGCTTAGTTACGGGAGGACCCGGGAACATTCAGTACTTC
cdr3_aa: CASSLVTGGPGNIQYF

d_call: TRBD1
cdr3_length: 19
v_call: TRBV5-4
j_call: TRBJ2-6
clone_size: NA
cdr3_nt: TGTGCCAGCAGCTTTGTTTCGGGACAGGGACTCTCTGGGGCCAACGTCCTGACTTTC
cdr3_aa: CASSFVSGQGLSGANVLTF

d_call: TRBD1
cdr3_length: 15
v_call: TRBV2
j_call: TRBJ1-5
clone_size: NA
cdr3_nt: TGTGCCAGCAGTTCCACCGGGACAGGGAATCAGCCCCAGCATTTT
cdr3_aa: CASSSTGTGNQPQHF

d_call: NA
cdr3_length: 14
v_call: TRBV10-3
j_call: TRBJ2-2
clone_size: NA
cdr3_nt: TGTGCCGTTAGCCAAACACAGAACACCGGGGAGCTGTTTTTT
cdr3_aa: CAVSQTQNTGELFF

d_call: TRBD1
cdr3_length: 13
v_call: TRBV27
j_call: TRBJ1-2
clone_size: NA
cdr3_nt: TGTGCCAGCAAAAGGACAGGGGGCGTAGGCTACACCTTC
cdr3_aa: CASKRTGGVGYTF

d_call: NA
cdr3_length: 14
v_call: TRBV7-2
j_call: TRBJ1-2
clone_size: NA
cdr3_nt: TGTGCCAGCAGCTCCACCCTATCGACAGAGGGCTACACCTTC
cdr3_aa: CASSSTLSTEGYTF

d_call: NA
cdr3_length: 17
v_call: TRBV6-7
j_call: TRBJ1-6
clone_size: NA
cdr3_nt: TGTGCCAGCAGTTACTCATTTGCGGTCACCTATAATTCACCCCTCCACTTT
cdr3_aa: CASSYSFAVTYNSPLHF

d_call: NA
cdr3_length: 14
v_call: TRBV9
j_call: TRBJ1-1
clone_size: few
cdr3_nt: TGTGCCAGCAGCCTAAACCCCCTGAACACTGAAGCTTTCTTT
cdr3_aa: CASSLNPLNTEAFF

d_call: TRBD2
cdr3_length: 16
v_call: TRBV5-4
j_call: TRBJ2-1
clone_size: NA
cdr3_nt: TGTGCCAGCAGCCGTCGGGGGGGCCCGAAAGAGAATGAGCAGTTCTTC
cdr3_aa: CASSRRGGPKENEQFF

d_call: NA
cdr3_length: 13
v_call: TRBV9
j_call: TRBJ2-7
clone_size: few
cdr3_nt: TGTGCCAGCAGCCCGGGGAACTCCTACGAGCAGTACTTC
cdr3_aa: CASSPGNSYEQYF

d_call: TRBD1
cdr3_length: 14
v_call: TRBV6-5
j_call: TRBJ1-4
clone_size: NA
cdr3_nt: TGTGCCAGCTCAACAGGACAGGGGAACGAAAAACTGTTTTTT
cdr3_aa: CASSTGQGNEKLFF

d_call: NA
cdr3_length: 14
v_call: TRBV7-2
j_call: TRBJ1-2
clone_size: NA
cdr3_nt: TGTGCCAGCAGCTTCGGGAGGGGGAACTATGGCTACACCTTC
cdr3_aa: CASSFGRGNYGYTF

d_call: TRBD1
cdr3_length: 16
v_call: TRBV2
j_call: TRBJ1-3
clone_size: NA
cdr3_nt: TGTGCCAGCAGTGACGCGACAGGGATGGCTGGAAACACCATATATTTT
cdr3_aa: CASSDATGMAGNTIYF

d_call: NA
cdr3_length: 14
v_call: TRBV19
j_call: TRBJ1-2
clone_size: once
cdr3_nt: TGTGCCAGTAGTATCGGGGAGAAGAACTATGGCTACACCTTC
cdr3_aa: CASSIGEKNYGYTF

d_call: NA
cdr3_length: 12
v_call: TRBV6-5
j_call: TRBJ2-7
clone_size: NA
cdr3_nt: TGTGCCAGCCTTGGCAGATTTTACGAGCAGTACTTC
cdr3_aa: CASLGRFYEQYF

d_call: NA
cdr3_length: 19
v_call: TRBV7-3
j_call: TRBJ1-2
clone_size: few
cdr3_nt: TGTGCCAGCAGCCCTGGCGCCCGCTTCCAGGAAGCCCCCAACTATGGCTACACCTTC
cdr3_aa: CASSPGARFQEAPNYGYTF

d_call: NA
cdr3_length: 15
v_call: TRBV19
j_call: TRBJ2-1
clone_size: NA
cdr3_nt: TGTGCCAGTAAAAGGTGGCAGGGAGGCTACAATGAGCAGTTCTTC
cdr3_aa: CASKRWQGGYNEQFF

d_call: TRBD2
cdr3_length: 15
v_call: TRBV5-6
j_call: TRBJ2-5
clone_size: NA
cdr3_nt: TGTGCCAGCAGCTTCCTAGCGGGGGGGCGAGAGACCCAGTACTTC
cdr3_aa: CASSFLAGGRETQYF

d_call: TRBD1
cdr3_length: 14
v_call: TRBV29-1
j_call: TRBJ2-2
clone_size: NA
cdr3_nt: TGCAGCGGCGCCTGGACAGGCCAGGGCGGGGAGCTGTTTTTT
cdr3_aa: CSGAWTGQGGELFF

d_call: NA
cdr3_length: 15
v_call: TRBV2
j_call: TRBJ2-1
clone_size: many
cdr3_nt: TGTGCCAGCAACCGACAATCCTTATTTTCAAATGAGCAGTTCTTC
cdr3_aa: CASNRQSLFSNEQFF

d_call: TRBD2
cdr3_length: 13
v_call: TRBV4-3
j_call: TRBJ2-4
clone_size: NA
cdr3_nt: TGCGCCAGCAGCCACCTAGCGGGAAAGCTTCAGTACTTC
cdr3_aa: CASSHLAGKLQYF

d_call: NA
cdr3_length: 16
v_call: TRBV19
j_call: TRBJ1-3
clone_size: NA
cdr3_nt: TGTGCCAGTAGTCCTCGGACAGCCCTCTCTGGAAACACCATATATTTT
cdr3_aa: CASSPRTALSGNTIYF

d_call: NA
cdr3_length: 14
v_call: TRBV19
j_call: TRBJ1-3
clone_size: NA
cdr3_nt: TGTGCCAGCACTTCGGGTGACTCTGGAAACACCATATATTTT
cdr3_aa: CASTSGDSGNTIYF